This TCR beta chain was retrieved from a study of blood T cell repertoires in COVID-19. Authors' analysis steps: By means of reference gene primer amplification, nucleated cell counts were estimated. TCRdb's table, derived via immunoSEQ multiplex PCR, lists solely in-frame clones and lacks some. V, J and clone size are those of that table, while D and trimming were read from the DNA. The sample gives over 100,000 clones, around 83% of which show up once; 7% to 9.5% is in the top ten. This clone has ten or more counts. V was clipped by 6 bases and J by 4 bases; unmatched bases: 11. The germline V gene has CDR1 LNHDA and CDR2 SQIVND (reference sequence). This CDR3 has 15 residues.

The origin of this receptor is a woman older than 75 with active or convalescent COVID-19. The sequencing sample was made of peripheral blood. The gene calls are TRBV19 and TRBJ2-5; 7 nucleotides line up with TRBD2. CDR3 nucleotides: TGTGCCAGTAGACCAACTAGCGTAGAGATAGAGACCCAGTACTTC. Protein: CASRPTSVEIETQYF.